Listed below are T cell receptor beta chains from one sample, sequenced in a study of T-cell memory formation after mild COVID-19. A single record per CDR3 protein comes from TCRdb applying MiXCR to the 5' RACE reads. This sample carries more than 450,000 distinct CDR3 sequences, more than 15% of them seen once, and the ten largest clones take around 12%. The sequenced sample was PBMCs or a T cell subset sorted from them (not recorded which). Receptors originate from an adult woman who had mild COVID-19 (a few samples of this study predate the infection). Cell type and time point are not known. Each CDR3 is given without its conserved first and last residue.

len	v_gene	j_gene	CDR3aa
12	TRBV6-5	TRBJ2-1	ASRSDRGRNEQF
13	TRBV5-1	TRBJ1-2	ASSSVGGPNQGYT
13	TRBV7-2	TRBJ1-1	ASSLARVMNTEAF
12	TRBV5-6	TRBJ1-1	ASSFQTGPTEAF
11	TRBV12-3/TRBV12-4	TRBJ1-1	ASMTGVGTEAF
13	TRBV5-1	TRBJ2-7	ASSLQGQGSWEQY
13	TRBV9	TRBJ2-7	ASSVGWRNSYEQY
10	TRBV30	TRBJ2-1	AWTFLGNEQF
13	TRBV7-3	TRBJ2-7	ASSLYGTGSYEQY
12	TRBV7-2	TRBJ2-5	ASSLGVAQETQY
9	TRBV20-1	TRBJ2-7	SASYTYEQY
14	TRBV7-9	TRBJ2-1	ASSNSGGVIYNEQF
10	TRBV7-2	TRBJ1-2	ASSPDSPRGT
13	TRBV2	TRBJ2-5	ASSVFAGVPETQY
14	TRBV12-3/TRBV12-4	TRBJ2-3	ASSLETSGNTDTQY
13	TRBV7-6	TRBJ2-1	ASSLSVDSYNEQF
13	TRBV19	TRBJ1-2	ASIRPGQGNYGYT
12	TRBV7-7	TRBJ2-5	ASSSAGFVETQY
12	TRBV7-7	TRBJ2-1	ASSLGTTTGEQF
11	TRBV30	TRBJ1-5	AWSVTSGQPQH